This T cell receptor (beta chain) was observed in a study of blood T cell repertoires in COVID-19. In the study overall: Acute-phase and convalescent COVID-19 samples originated in the United States, Italy and Spain. From T cells, B-cell-depleted T cells, or PBMCs came the material, which was cDNA or gDNA.

Authors' analysis steps: Cell counts per sample came from amplifying reference gene primers. Method: immunoSEQ multiplex PCR; TCRdb's copy keeps in-frame clones and lacks some. V and J calls and clone size follow that table, whereas D and trimming were derived from the DNA. The table has fewer than 300,000 clones, around 89% seen once. A single count supports this clone. The identical CDR3 is also encoded by other nucleotide sequences in the sample. This clonotype was sampled from a woman in her thirties or forties who had recovered from COVID-19. Sample: peripheral blood.

CDR3 bases: TGTGCCAGTAGTATAACCGGTAACTATGGCTACACCTTC. Protein sequence: CASSITGNYGYTF. J is TRBJ1-2 and V is TRBV19; D is unresolved. Germline CDR1 and CDR2: LNHDA and SQIVND (reference sequence). Between the trimmed V and J ends, which lost 2 bases and 1 base, there was a span of 5 bases. This CDR3 is 13 amino acids long.